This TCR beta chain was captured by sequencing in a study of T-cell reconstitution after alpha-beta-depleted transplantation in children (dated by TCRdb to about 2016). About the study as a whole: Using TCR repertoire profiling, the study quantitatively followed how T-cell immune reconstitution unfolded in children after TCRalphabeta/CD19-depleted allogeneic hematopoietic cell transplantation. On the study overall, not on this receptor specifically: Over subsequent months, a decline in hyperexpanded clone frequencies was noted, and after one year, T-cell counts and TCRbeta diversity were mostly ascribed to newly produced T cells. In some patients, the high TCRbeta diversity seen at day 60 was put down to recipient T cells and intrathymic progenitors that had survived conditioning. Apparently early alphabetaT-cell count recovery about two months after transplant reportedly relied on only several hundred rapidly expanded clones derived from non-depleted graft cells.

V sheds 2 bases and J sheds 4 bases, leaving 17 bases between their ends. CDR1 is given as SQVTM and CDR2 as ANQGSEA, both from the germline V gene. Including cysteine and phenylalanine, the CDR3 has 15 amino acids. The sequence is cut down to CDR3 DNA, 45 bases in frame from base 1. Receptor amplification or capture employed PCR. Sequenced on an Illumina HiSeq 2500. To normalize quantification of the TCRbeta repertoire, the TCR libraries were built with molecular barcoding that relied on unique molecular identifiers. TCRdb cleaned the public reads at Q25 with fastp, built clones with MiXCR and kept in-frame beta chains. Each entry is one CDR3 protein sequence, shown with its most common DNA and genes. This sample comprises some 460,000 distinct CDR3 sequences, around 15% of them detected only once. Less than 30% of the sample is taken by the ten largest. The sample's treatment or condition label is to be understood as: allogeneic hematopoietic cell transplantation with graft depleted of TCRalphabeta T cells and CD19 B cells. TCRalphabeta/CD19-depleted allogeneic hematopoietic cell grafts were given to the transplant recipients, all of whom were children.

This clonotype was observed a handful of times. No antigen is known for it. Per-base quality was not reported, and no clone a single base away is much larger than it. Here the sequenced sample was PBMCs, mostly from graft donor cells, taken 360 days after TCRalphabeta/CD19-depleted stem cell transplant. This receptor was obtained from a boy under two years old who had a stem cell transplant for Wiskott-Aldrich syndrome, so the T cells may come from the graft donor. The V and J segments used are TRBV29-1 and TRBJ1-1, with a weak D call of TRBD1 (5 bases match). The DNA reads TGCAGCGTTGAAAATACCAAGCGGGGACCCACTGAAGCTTTCTTT. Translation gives CSVENTKRGPTEAFF.